The sequence of this T cell receptor beta chain was determined in a study of spatial heterogeneity in lung cancer. General observations from the study: Tumor mutation counts were tracked by expanded intratumoral alpha and beta TCR counts.

TCRdb redid the calling of the 5' RACE reads with MiXCR, one entry per CDR3 protein. The sample carries about 6,900 distinct CDR3 sequences, around 12% recorded once. The junction had 4 bases not matched to a gene; V was cut back by 6 bases and J by 3 bases. Germline V gene lookup returns CDR1 MDHEN and CDR2 SYDVKM. The CDR3 covers 15 residues. Time point here: sample taken at primary tumor resection. This clonotype came up many times. What it recognizes is unknown. Sequenced material: lung tumor tissue, taken at surgery. This clonotype was obtained from a male donor with early-stage non-small cell lung cancer. V gene TRBV28 combines with J gene TRBJ1-5; TRBD1 agrees at 11 bases. CDR3 residues: CASRMGQGDNQPQHF. CDR3 coding DNA: TGTGCCAGCAGGATGGGACAGGGGGACAATCAGCCCCAGCATTTT.